What follows are 8 T cell receptor beta chains derived from one specimen sequenced in a study of molecular identifiers for immune sequencing clone quantification. One entry per CDR3 protein results from TCRdb running MiXCR on the PCR reads. The sample shows under 800,000 distinct CDR3 sequences, about 25% of them seen only once. Sequenced material: naive CD8+ T cells from blood, with Jurkat cell RNA spiked in. Subset described: FACS-sorted CD8+CD4-CCR7+CD45RA+ naive T cells. The receptors come from a human donor in good health. Some libraries in this study had Jurkat cell RNA spiked in.

This clonotype was observed many times. The chain is built from TRBV5-5 and TRBJ2-7, with a possible D match to TRBD1 (6 bases). The germline V and J ends were trimmed by 2 bases and 4 bases, with 16 bases remaining between them. Germline CDR1 is SGHKS and CDR2 is YYEKEE (reference sequence). This CDR3 is built from 15 residues. The CDR3 DNA sequence: TGTGCCAGCAGCTTAGAGGGACAAGCTTTTTACGAGCAGTACTTC. This encodes CASSLEGQAFYEQYF.

This clonotype has only a few counts. This chain joins TRBV7-9 and TRBJ2-7; no firm D call. Between the trimmed V and J ends, which lost 5 bases and 0 bases, there was a span of 17 bases. From germline, CDR1 is SEHNR and CDR2 FQNEAQ (reference sequence). This CDR3 contains 16 residues. CDR3 DNA sequence: TGTGCCAGCAGCGGAGACGAAAAAGGACCCTCCTACGAGCAGTACTTC. It yields the protein CASSGDEKGPSYEQYF.

The chain links TRBV4-1 to TRBJ2-1; maybe TRBD1 (5 bases). Germline V gene data show CDR1 as MGHRA and CDR2 as YSYEKL. V dropped 3 bases and J dropped 4 bases, with 19 bases sitting between them. The CDR3 covers 17 residues. CDR3 nucleotides: TGCGCCAGCAGCCAGACCGACAGCGACCTAGAATACAATGAGCAGTTCTTC. Translation: CASSQTDSDLEYNEQFF.

As to this clonotype: This may stem from a read error, because a much larger clone lies one nucleotide away. This chain links TRBV20-1 with TRBJ2-7; the D gene is possibly TRBD2 (5 bases). Looked up from germline, CDR1 is DFQATT and CDR2 is SNEGSKA (reference sequence). The CDR3 spans 13 residues. The CDR3 bases are TGCAGTGCTCGGACTCTGACCGACTACAAGCAGTACTTC. Translated, it gives CSARTLTDYKQYF.

V is TRBV28 and J is TRBJ2-3, with TRBD2 identical over 13 bases. Trimming removed 3 bases from V and 6 bases from J; junction bases left unmatched: 9. The CDR3 has 17 residues. The germline V gene has CDR1 MDHEN and CDR2 SYDVKM. CDR3 loop: CASSFRRTSGRWDTQYF. The CDR3, as DNA: TGTGCCAGCAGTTTCCGACGGACTAGCGGGAGATGGGATACGCAGTATTTT.

This clonotype occurred a few times. The chain has TRBV28 and TRBJ2-1; D might be TRBD1 (6 bases). Germline V gives CDR1 MDHEN, CDR2 SYDVKM. This CDR3 has 14 residues. V was trimmed by 3 bases and J by 9 bases, leaving 15 bases between them. The CDR3 reads CASSFRGLRGEQFF. In nucleotides, the CDR3 is TGTGCCAGCAGTTTCCGGGGTCTCAGGGGTGAGCAGTTCTTC.

Comment on this clonotype: A much larger clone differs by one base, so this may be a read error. J is TRBJ2-3 and V is TRBV28; D is possibly TRBD2 (6 bases). Germline V gene lookup returns CDR1 MDHEN and CDR2 SYDVKM. The CDR3 has 16 residues. In DNA form, the CDR3 reads TGTGCCAGCACCCTTCGACTAGTCTTCAACACAGATGCGCAGTATTTT. Protein product: CASTLRLVFNTDAQYF.

In this sample, this clonotype turned up once. The chain joins TRBV6-2 or TRBV6-3 to TRBJ2-5; 9 bases line up with TRBD2. With 8 bases clipped from V and 0 bases from J, the junction kept 13 bases outside the gene matches. The CDR3 is 17 amino acids. Germline V gives CDR1 MNHEY, CDR2 SVGEGT. The CDR3 bases are TGTGCCAGCCCGACCCGTAAACTAGCGGGCAACCAAGAGACCCAGTACTTC. Translated, it gives CASPTRKLAGNQETQYF.